This is a list of T cell receptor beta chains from one sample in a study of human versus mouse CDR3 diversity and MHC coevolution. Method: immunoSEQ multiplex PCR; TCRdb's copy keeps in-frame clones and lacks some. The sample carries fewer than 80,000 clones, under 95% recorded once. The sequencing sample was made of naive CD4+ T cells from blood. All receptors derive from a person aged 30 to 69 in good health. Both conserved end residues are part of each CDR3. A D gene is named only where the DNA matches it firmly. Only part of the rows carry a size: once, few, many, or a class if the clone is expanded.

TRBV19	NA	NA	TRBJ1-5	CASIDGRGNQPQHF	TGTGCCAGTATTGATGGGCGAGGCAATCAGCCCCAGCATTTT
TRBV27	once	NA	TRBJ1-4	CASAGRAANEKLFF	TGTGCCAGCGCGGGGCGGGCAGCTAATGAAAAACTGTTTTTT
TRBV5-6	NA	NA	TRBJ1-1	CASSSDQLRADEAFF	TGTGCCAGCAGCTCGGATCAGCTGAGGGCAGATGAAGCTTTCTTT
TRBV9	NA	TRBD1	TRBJ2-1	CASSPGTGSSYNEQFF	TGTGCCAGCAGCCCGGGGACAGGGAGCTCCTACAATGAGCAGTTCTTC
TRBV30	once	TRBD1	TRBJ2-6	CAWVRDRGFGANVLTF	TGTGCCTGGGTCCGGGACAGGGGTTTTGGGGCCAACGTCCTGACTTTC
TRBV30	NA	NA	TRBJ2-3	CAWNQLGTDTQYF	TGTGCCTGGAACCAATTAGGCACAGATACGCAGTATTTT
TRBV30	NA	NA	TRBJ1-5	CAWSEQGSNQPQHF	TGTGCCTGGAGCGAACAGGGTTCCAATCAGCCCCAGCATTTT
TRBV2	NA	TRBD1	TRBJ1-4	CASSQQGVGEKLFF	TGTGCCAGCAGTCAACAGGGGGTTGGTGAAAAACTGTTTTTT
TRBV5-4	NA	TRBD1	TRBJ1-1	CASSLNWGQGGEAFF	TGTGCCAGCAGCTTGAATTGGGGACAGGGTGGTGAAGCTTTCTTT
TRBV2	NA	NA	TRBJ2-3	CASRRLVSDTQYF	TGTGCCAGCAGACGACTAGTTTCTGATACGCAGTATTTT
TRBV28	NA	NA	TRBJ2-7	CASNPGARYEQYF	TGTGCCAGCAATCCAGGGGCGCGGTACGAGCAGTACTTC
TRBV6-5	NA	NA	TRBJ1-1	CATNSGRGPTEAFF	TGTGCCACCAACAGCGGCAGGGGACCCACTGAAGCTTTCTTT
TRBV15	NA	NA	TRBJ1-5	CATSRHGGSDQPQHF	TGTGCCACCAGCAGACACGGAGGCAGCGATCAGCCCCAGCATTTT
TRBV11-3	NA	NA	TRBJ2-7	CASSRQSGYSYEQYF	TGTGCCAGCAGCCGTCAGAGCGGGTACTCCTACGAGCAGTACTTC
TRBV20-1	NA	NA	TRBJ2-7	CSARSGYEQYF	TGCAGTGCTAGATCAGGATACGAGCAGTACTTC
TRBV19	NA	NA	TRBJ2-5	CASSIRGTQYF	TGTGCCAGTAGTATTAGGGGGACCCAGTACTTC
TRBV21-1	NA	NA	TRBJ2-7	CASIPKELAESYEQYF	TGTGCCAGCATCCCTAAGGAGCTAGCGGAGTCCTACGAGCAGTACTTC
TRBV15	NA	TRBD2	TRBJ2-1	CATSTGGTSIGEQFF	TGTGCCACCAGCACAGGCGGGACTAGTATAGGTGAGCAGTTCTTC
TRBV4-1	NA	NA	TRBJ1-2	CASSRGFSRGNPGYTF	TGCGCCAGCAGCCGAGGATTTAGTAGGGGGAACCCTGGCTACACCTTC
TRBV7-3	NA	TRBD1	TRBJ1-2	CASSPTPGQSVYGYTF	TGTGCCAGCAGCCCCACGCCGGGACAGAGTGTCTATGGCTACACCTTC
TRBV18	NA	TRBD1	TRBJ1-1	CASSPTRGQGAEAFF	TGTGCCAGCTCACCAACCAGGGGGCAGGGGGCTGAAGCTTTCTTT
TRBV18	NA	NA	TRBJ1-2	CASSPGNGYTF	TGTGCCAGCTCACCAGGCAATGGCTACACCTTC
TRBV5-8	NA	NA	TRBJ2-5	CASSLGGYQETQYF	TGTGCCAGCAGCCTAGGCGGGTACCAAGAGACCCAGTACTTC
TRBV7-2	NA	NA	TRBJ2-4	CASSLGVRGNIQYF	TGTGCCAGCAGCTTAGGGGTTAGGGGAAACATTCAGTACTTC
TRBV6-5	NA	TRBD2	TRBJ2-1	CASRPDGSGAAEQFF	TGTGCCAGCAGACCCGATGGTAGCGGGGCTGCTGAGCAGTTCTTC
TRBV9	NA	TRBD1	TRBJ2-5	CASSVWTGEETQYF	TGTGCCAGCAGCGTGTGGACAGGGGAGGAGACCCAGTACTTC
TRBV19	NA	NA	TRBJ2-3	CASSMVYTDTQYF	TGTGCCAGTAGTATGGTCTACACAGATACGCAGTATTTT
TRBV7-8	NA	TRBD2	TRBJ2-3	CASSSTGLGTDTQYF	TGTGCCAGCAGCTCCACGGGACTAGGTACAGATACGCAGTATTTT
TRBV5-3	NA	TRBD1	TRBJ1-5	CARSLDRGRNQPQHF	TGTGCCAGAAGCTTGGACAGGGGCCGCAATCAGCCCCAGCATTTT